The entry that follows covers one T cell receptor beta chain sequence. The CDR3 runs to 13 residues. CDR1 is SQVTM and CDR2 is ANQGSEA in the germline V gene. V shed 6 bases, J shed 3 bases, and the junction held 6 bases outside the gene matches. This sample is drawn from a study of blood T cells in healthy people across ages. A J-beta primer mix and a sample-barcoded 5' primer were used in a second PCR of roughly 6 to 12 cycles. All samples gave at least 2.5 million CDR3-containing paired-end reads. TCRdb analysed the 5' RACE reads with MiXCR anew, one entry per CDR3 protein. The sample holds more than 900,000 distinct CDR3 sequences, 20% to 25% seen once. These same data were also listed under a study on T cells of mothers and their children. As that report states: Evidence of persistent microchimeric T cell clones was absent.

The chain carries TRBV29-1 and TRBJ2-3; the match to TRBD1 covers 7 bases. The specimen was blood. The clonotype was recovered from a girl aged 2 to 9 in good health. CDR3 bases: TGCAGCGTAGCAGGGGGACGGACAGATACGCAGTATTTT. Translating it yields CSVAGGRTDTQYF.